The rows below give T cell receptor beta chains drawn from one sample of a study of CD4 and CD8 cells across lung adenocarcinoma regions. TCRdb reanalysed the PCR reads using MiXCR and keeps one entry per CDR3 protein. The data contain 12,000 or so distinct CDR3 sequences, about 56% of them seen just once; the ten biggest clones take up about a third. Source material: CD8+ T cells from the center of a lung tumor. The receptors here all came from a female donor with lung adenocarcinoma. The CD4 and CD8 labels of this study may be unreliable. The CDR3 runs from the conserved cysteine through the conserved F or W. D genes are given only for firm matches. The size entry is marked missing in some rows and otherwise reads once, few, many or a size class.

v_gene	abundance	j_gene	d_gene	CDR3aa	CDR3nt
TRBV10-3	-	TRBJ2-5	-	CAIRGSQETQYF	TGTGCCATCAGGGGGAGCCAAGAGACCCAGTACTTC
TRBV10-1	-	TRBJ2-1	-	CASSGFTDYNEQFF	TGCGCCAGTTCAGGGTTTACGGACTACAATGAGCAGTTCTTC
TRBV10-2	-	TRBJ2-7	-	CASSEQSDYEQYF	TGCGCCAGCAGTGAACAGTCAGACTACGAGCAGTACTTC
TRBV20-1	-	TRBJ2-1	TRBD2	CSAMRLAGGVGYNEQFF	TGCAGTGCTATGAGACTAGCGGGGGGCGTTGGGTACAATGAGCAGTTCTTC
TRBV12-3/TRBV12-4	-	TRBJ1-4	-	CASSSPILGEKLFF	TGTGCCAGCAGTTCCCCCATACTGGGGGAAAAACTGTTTTTT
TRBV12-3/TRBV12-4	medium-sized	TRBJ2-1	-	CASNGPGRPLDEQFF	TGTGCCAGCAATGGTCCGGGACGACCTTTGGATGAGCAGTTCTTC
TRBV6-1	-	TRBJ2-3	-	CARGRGGHETETQYF	TGTGCCAGGGGTCGCGGGGGCCATGAGACAGAGACGCAGTATTTC
TRBV6-1	many	TRBJ2-3	-	CASSEQNTDTQYF	TGTGCCAGCAGTGAACAGAACACAGATACGCAGTATTTT
TRBV27	many	TRBJ2-6	TRBD2	CASSPRGGPLSGANVLTF	TGTGCCAGCAGTCCCCGGGGGGGGCCTCTCTCTGGGGCCAACGTCCTGACTTTC
TRBV6-1	-	TRBJ2-7	-	CASSEATGFGYEQYF	TGTGCCAGCAGTGAAGCGACGGGTTTCGGCTACGAGCAGTACTTC
TRBV10-3	-	TRBJ1-2	-	CAISGGALSLDGYTF	TGTGCCATCAGTGGCGGGGCCCTGTCTCTGGATGGCTACACCTTC
TRBV6-1	few	TRBJ2-7	-	CASSGGHGTSYEQYF	TGTGCCAGCAGTGGTGGACACGGCACCTCCTACGAGCAGTACTTC
TRBV27	few	TRBJ1-2	TRBD1	CASRGGQGRGGYTF	TGTGCCAGTCGGGGGGGACAGGGGCGAGGCGGCTACACCTTC
TRBV11-2	few	TRBJ2-5	TRBD2	CASSRTGTSGGSYQETQYF	TGTGCCAGCAGCCGCACGGGTACTAGCGGGGGTTCGTACCAAGAGACCCAGTACTTC
TRBV10-3	-	TRBJ2-1	TRBD1	CAISKDREQFF	TGTGCCATCAGTAAGGACAGGGAGCAGTTCTTC
TRBV6-1	many	TRBJ2-1	-	CASSPPYREWSYEQFF	TGTGCCAGCAGTCCCCCGTACAGGGAGTGGTCCTACGAGCAGTTCTTC
TRBV27	once	TRBJ2-5	-	CARSWGGFTETQYF	TGTGCGAGGAGTTGGGGCGGGTTCACAGAGACCCAGTATTTC
TRBV7-8	many	TRBJ2-2	-	CASSLEIRTSVTGELFF	TGTGCCAGCAGCCTAGAAATCCGGACAAGCGTCACCGGGGAGCTGTTTTTT
TRBV14	few	TRBJ1-1	-	CASSRNTEAFF	TGTGCCAGCAGCCGAAACACTGAAGCTTTCTTT
TRBV6-1	-	TRBJ2-2	TRBD1	CASSVGRGQGVTEELYF	TGTGCCAGCAGTGTTGGTCGGGGACAGGGAGTCACAGAGGAGCTGTATTTT
TRBV20-1	-	TRBJ2-7	-	CSASSELQAYEQYF	TGCAGTGCTAGTAGTGAATTACAGGCCTACGAGCAGTACTTC
TRBV6-1	many	TRBJ1-5	-	CASSLLGNSNQPQHF	TGTGCCAGCAGTCTCCTGGGTAATAGCAATCAGCCCCAGCATTTT
TRBV6-1	-	TRBJ1-1	-	CASRKGSAAELNTEAFF	TGTGCCAGCAGGAAAGGGTCAGCTGCTGAGTTGAACACTGAAGCTTTCTTT
TRBV27	large	TRBJ2-1	-	CASSSSPVNEQFF	TGTGCCAGCAGTTCCTCTCCTGTCAATGAGCAGTTCTTC
TRBV10-1	-	TRBJ2-1	-	CASSEEGGSYYNEQFF	TGCGCCAGCAGTGAGGAGGGCGGCTCCTACTACAATGAGCAGTTCTTC
TRBV7-2	-	TRBJ2-3	-	CASSSGVRATWGGTDTQYF	TGTGCCAGCAGCTCGGGCGTCCGGGCCACGTGGGGGGGCACAGATACGCAGTATTTT
TRBV27	-	TRBJ1-1	-	CASSLSQQIEAFF	TGTGCCAGCAGTTTATCGCAACAGATTGAAGCTTTCTTT
TRBV6-5	-	TRBJ2-1	TRBD2	CASSSARLLAGLNEQFF	TGTGCCAGCAGTTCTGCCCGACTTCTAGCGGGATTGAATGAGCAGTTCTTC
TRBV10-1	-	TRBJ2-3	-	CAGSGGCDPETQYF	TGCGCGGGCAGTGGGGGCTGTGACCCAGAGACCCAGTATTTT
TRBV6-1	-	TRBJ2-5	-	CASLFADTLSF	TGTGCCAGCCTATTCGCAGACACCCTGTCCTTC
TRBV27	few	TRBJ2-3	TRBD1	CASSLWTGGTDTQYF	TGTGCCAGCAGTTTATGGACAGGGGGCACAGATACGCAGTATTTT
TRBV6-1	-	TRBJ2-7	-	CASIQDLSPYYEQYF	TGTGCCAGCATACAGGACTTGTCCCCTTACTACGAGCAGTACTTC
TRBV24-1	-	TRBJ2-3	-	CATSKGPGGPQDTQYF	TGTGCCACCAGTAAAGGGCCCGGGGGCCCCCAAGATACGCAGTACTTT
TRBV10-3	-	TRBJ2-3	TRBD2	CAGGPSGGGPDTQYF	TGTGCCGGGGGTCCGAGCGGGGGGGGACCAGATACGCAGTATTTT
TRBV6-1	few	TRBJ2-1	-	CASSEAASPLFAGTPAEQFF	TGTGCCAGCAGTGAAGCGGCGAGTCCCCTCTTTGCGGGGACCCCGGCCGAGCAGTTCTTC
TRBV6-1	-	TRBJ2-1	-	CASRTGQRSSYNEQFF	TGTGCCAGCAGAACAGGGCAGCGGTCCTCCTACAATGAGCAGTTCTTC
TRBV7-6	-	TRBJ1-1	-	CASSKDQNTEAFF	TGTGCCAGCAGCAAGGACCAGAACACTGAAGCTTTCTTT
TRBV6-1	-	TRBJ2-7	TRBD1	CASSEGTGGAWEQYF	TGTGCCAGCAGTGAGGGGACAGGGGGCGCGTGGGAGCAGTACTTC
TRBV5-6	few	TRBJ1-2	-	CASSLEWGPDYGYTF	TGTGCCAGCAGCTTGGAGTGGGGGCCAGACTATGGCTACACCTTC
TRBV3-1	few	TRBJ2-5	TRBD2	CASSQPRGAGGRETQYF	TGTGCCAGCAGCCAACCCCGAGGGGCGGGGGGAAGAGAGACCCAGTACTTC
TRBV6-5	-	TRBJ2-5	TRBD2	CASSYSASGRGETQYF	TGTGCCAGCAGTTACTCGGCTAGCGGGAGAGGAGAGACCCAGTACTTC
TRBV6-5	-	TRBJ1-1	-	CASSYARQGIATEAFF	TGTGCCAGCAGTTACGCCAGGCAGGGGATCGCGACTGAAGCTTTCTTT